A selection of T cell receptor beta chains follows, all from one sample in a study of blood T cell repertoires in COVID-19. Sequencing used immunoSEQ multiplex PCR; TCRdb keeps in-frame clones, though not all of them. Among 320,000 or so clones listed, 85% were seen once. Sequencing input: PBMCs or T cells enriched from blood (not recorded which). All receptors derive from a woman in her twenties or thirties who had been exposed to COVID-19. The CDR3 runs from the conserved cysteine through the conserved F or W. The D gene is left open where the match is weak. Some rows mark clone size as missing; the rest say once, few, many or name a class of expanded clone.

v_gene	abundance	d_gene	j_gene	CDR3aa	CDR3nt
TRBV10-3	.	TRBD2	TRBJ2-5	CAISTSAQETQYF	TGTGCCATCAGTACTAGCGCCCAAGAGACCCAGTACTTC
TRBV25-1	few	.	TRBJ2-1	CASSPSGGNEQFF	TGTGCCAGCAGTCCGTCAGGGGGGAATGAGCAGTTCTTC
TRBV24-1	once	.	TRBJ2-2	CATSDLSYTGELFF	TGTGCCACCAGTGATTTATCGTACACCGGGGAGCTGTTTTTT
TRBV2	.	.	TRBJ1-5	CASSDDIPHQPQHF	TGTGCCAGCAGTGATGACATCCCCCATCAGCCCCAGCATTTT
TRBV9	.	TRBD2	TRBJ2-3	CASSVSGGAPDTQYF	TGTGCCAGCAGCGTCAGCGGGGGGGCCCCAGATACGCAGTATTTT
TRBV30	.	TRBD1	TRBJ2-7	CAWMPGQGLREQYF	TGTGCCTGGATGCCGGGACAGGGTCTGCGCGAGCAGTACTTC
TRBV7-3	.	TRBD2	TRBJ2-3	CASSRGLAGTDTQYF	TGTGCCAGCAGCCGAGGACTAGCGGGGACAGATACGCAGTATTTT
TRBV20-1	.	TRBD2	TRBJ2-7	CSASVTGTSLDEQYF	TGCAGTGCTAGTGTCACCGGGACTAGTTTAGACGAGCAGTACTTC
TRBV18	.	TRBD1	TRBJ1-1	CASSPGRQGNTEAFF	TGTGCCAGCTCCCCGGGACGACAGGGGAACACTGAAGCTTTCTTT
TRBV5-5	.	.	TRBJ1-4	CASSPRGGLATNEEKLFF	TGTGCCAGCAGCCCCCGGGGGGGCCTCGCAACTAATGAAGAAAAACTGTTTTTT
TRBV30	.	TRBD1	TRBJ2-2	CAWTRGQNTGELFF	TGTGCCTGGACCAGGGGGCAGAACACCGGGGAGCTGTTTTTT
TRBV28	.	TRBD1	TRBJ1-6	CASSQTGEVSPLHF	TGTGCCAGCAGTCAGACAGGGGAAGTATCACCCCTCCACTTT
TRBV2	.	TRBD2	TRBJ2-1	CASSLVAGAHNEQFF	TGTGCCAGCAGTCTTGTAGCGGGAGCGCACAATGAGCAGTTCTTC
TRBV2	.	TRBD2	TRBJ2-7	CASRKASGLSYEQYF	TGTGCCAGCAGGAAGGCTAGCGGCCTCTCCTACGAGCAGTACTTC
TRBV10-1	.	.	TRBJ1-5	CASSEGQFNQPQHF	TGCGCCAGCAGTGAGGGACAGTTTAATCAGCCCCAGCATTTT
TRBV11-3	.	.	TRBJ2-1	CASSPPVTTYNEQFF	TGTGCCAGCAGCCCCCCCGTTACTACGTACAATGAGCAGTTCTTC